These 17 T cell receptor beta chains were sequenced from one sample in a study of T-cell reconstitution after alpha-beta-depleted transplantation in children. Preparing the TCRbeta library involved the use of unique molecular identifiers. TCRdb re-called the PCR reads through MiXCR, storing one row per CDR3 protein. The sample records approximately 490,000 distinct CDR3 sequences, about 10% being singletons. The sequencing here drew on PBMCs, taken before TCRalphabeta/CD19-depleted stem cell transplant. The receptors originated from a child younger than 10 with inherited bone marrow failure, due to receive a stem cell transplant.

This clonotype was observed a few times. The chain is built from TRBV4-3 and TRBJ2-5, with D unresolved. The CDR3 is made up of 15 amino acids. In germline, CDR1 is LGHNA, CDR2 YSLEER. V dropped 0 bases and J dropped 1 base, with 9 bases sitting between them. The CDR3 loop reads CASSQDRAFQETQYF. CDR3 nucleotides: TGCGCCAGCAGCCAAGATAGAGCGTTCCAAGAGACCCAGTACTTC.

The chain employs TRBV28 and TRBJ2-7; 11 bases agree with TRBD1. J lost 6 bases, V lost 2 bases, and 6 bases had no gene match. The germline V gene encodes CDR1 MDHEN and CDR2 SYDVKM. The CDR3 loop spans 15 amino acids. The CDR3 here is CASSLGGQGGSEQYF. The CDR3 DNA reads TGTGCCAGCAGTTTAGGGGGACAGGGGGGGTCCGAGCAGTACTTC.

This clonotype was detected many times. The V call is TRBV5-1, the J call TRBJ1-3; D not resolved. Germline CDR1 reads SGHRS; CDR2 reads YFSETQ. V gave up 6 bases and J gave up 3 bases, with 13 bases separating them. The CDR3 has 14 residues. The CDR3 sequence is CASTPAPDGNTIYF. The CDR3 DNA sequence: TGCGCCAGCACCCCGGCTCCGGATGGAAACACCATATATTTT.

This clonotype was counted ten times or more. V usage is TRBV7-9 and J usage is TRBJ1-5; D is undetermined. Deletions cut 5 bases from V and 7 bases from J, with 15 bases between. Germline values: CDR1 SEHNR, CDR2 FQNEAQ (reference sequence). This CDR3 is built from 14 residues. The DNA of the CDR3 is TGTGCCAGCAGCAACCAGCCCGGAGGACAGCCCCAGCATTTT. As protein: CASSNQPGGQPQHF.

This clonotype was observed a handful of times. The chain joins TRBV19 to TRBJ2-2, with 7 bases that match TRBD1. The CDR3 is made up of 15 amino acids. With 1 base clipped from V and 9 bases from J, the junction kept 8 bases outside the gene matches. Germline-derived CDR1 and CDR2 are LNHDA and SQIVND (reference sequence). Here the CDR3 reads CASSIGDSTQRELFF. The CDR3, as DNA: TGTGCCAGTAGTATAGGGGACAGTACCCAACGGGAGCTGTTTTTT. The whole variable domain, remainder taken from reference TRBV19 and TRBJ2-2, is DGGITQSPKYLFRKEGQNVTLSCEQNLNHDAMYWYRQDPGQGLRLIYYSQIVNDFQKGDIAEGYSVSREKKESFPLTVTSAQKNPTAFYLCASSIGDSTQRELFFGEGSRLTVL.

This clonotype was recorded many times. The gene calls are TRBV10-2 and TRBJ2-1; the match to TRBD2 covers 9 bases. V trimming: 8 bases; J trimming: 7 bases; junction bases outside the gene matches: 3. The germline V gene has CDR1 WSHSY and CDR2 SAAADI. The CDR3 has 12 residues. CDR3 region: CASRLAGNEQFF. CDR3 DNA: TGCGCCAGCCGTCTAGCGGGAAATGAGCAGTTCTTC.

This clonotype was recorded many times. CDR3 sequence (DNA): TGTGCCAGCAGCTTGGGCGGGAGGGCTTACAATGAGCAGTTCTTC. Translated, it gives CASSLGGRAYNEQFF. The chain couples TRBV7-2 to TRBJ2-1, with 9 bases that match TRBD2. The CDR3 runs 15 residues. Germline V gene data show CDR1 as SGHTA and CDR2 as FQGNSA. J lost 4 bases, V lost 3 bases, and 4 bases had no gene match.

On this clonotype: A read error may be the cause here, since a much bigger clone is one base away. The genes are TRBV7-2 and TRBJ2-7; TRBD2 aligns across 12 bases. CDR1 is SGHTA, CDR2 FQGNSA, per germline. This CDR3 has 16 residues. CDR3 DNA: TGTGCCAGCAGCCCTACTAGCGGGAGGTATTCCTACGAGCACTACTTC. It encodes CASSPTSGRYSYEHYF.

This chain connects TRBV29-1 to TRBJ2-1; possible D gene TRBD2, 5 bases. Germline values: CDR1 SQVTM, CDR2 ANQGSEA. The CDR3 is 11 amino acids. The CDR3 reads CSVYGKAEQFF. The CDR3 bases are TGCAGTGTCTACGGGAAGGCTGAGCAGTTCTTC.

This clonotype was recorded at least ten times. The chain is built from TRBV12-3 or TRBV12-4 and TRBJ2-5, with 7 bases matching TRBD1. This CDR3 is built from 15 residues. Trimming at V came to 3 bases and at J to 4 bases, leaving 8 bases not matched to a gene. The CDR3 nucleotides read TGTGCCAGCAGTTTGACAGGGCTAGTTCGAGAGACCCAGTACTTC. Amino acids: CASSLTGLVRETQYF.

The CDR3 loop is CASSPPMSHEQYF. The CDR3 DNA reads as TGTGCCAGCTCACCACCTATGTCCCACGAGCAGTACTTC. The V call is TRBV18, the J call TRBJ2-7; D not certain. CDR3 length: 13 amino acids. Germline CDR1 is KGHSH and CDR2 is LQKENI. Trimming cost V 0 bases and J 5 bases, with 8 bases left between them.

The sample holds a few counts of this clonotype. The chain couples TRBV3-1 to TRBJ1-1; D is possibly TRBD1 (5 bases). The CDR3 covers 15 residues. Trimming removed 4 bases from V and 10 bases from J, with 22 bases in between. Per germline, CDR1 LGHDT and CDR2 YNNKEL (reference sequence). The CDR3 sequence is CASSRKGARVSRAFF. CDR3 coding DNA: TGTGCCAGCAGCCGGAAAGGGGCCCGGGTTTCTAGAGCTTTCTTT. Variable domain in full (rest from reference TRBV3-1 and TRBJ1-1): DTAVSQTPKYLVTQMGNDKSIKCEQNLGHDTMYWYKQDSKKFLKIMFSYNNKELIINETVPNRFSPKSPDKAHLNLHINSLELGDSAVYFCASSRKGARVSRAFFGQGTRLTVV.

This clonotype showed up just a few times. CDR3 in amino acids: CASSPAPLAGADTQYF. For the CDR3, the DNA is TGTGCCAGCAGCCCTGCCCCCCTGGCGGGAGCAGATACGCAGTATTTT. The gene calls are TRBV7-2 and TRBJ2-3, with 7 bases fitting TRBD2. V was clipped by 5 bases and J by 4 bases; unmatched bases: 12. Per germline, CDR1 SGHTA and CDR2 FQGNSA. This CDR3 contains 16 residues.

This clonotype was found a few times. The chain carries TRBV27 and TRBJ2-7; 10 positions match TRBD1. The length of the CDR3 is 15 residues. Germline loops: CDR1 MNHEY, CDR2 SMNVEV (reference sequence). The J segment lost 2 bases and the V segment lost 6 bases, leaving 7 bases of the junction unmatched. The DNA for the CDR3 is TGTGCCAGCAGCCGCCGGGACAGGGGAACCTACGAGCAGTACTTC. It encodes CASSRRDRGTYEQYF.

This clonotype has at least ten counts. CDR3 residues: CASSPAVGYNEQFF. CDR3 coding DNA: TGTGCCAGCAGTCCGGCAGTGGGGTACAATGAGCAGTTCTTC. The chain employs TRBV27 and TRBJ2-1; unclear D gene. Germline assignment: CDR1 MNHEY and CDR2 SMNVEV (reference sequence). This CDR3 spans 14 amino acids. Trimming cost V 5 bases and J 4 bases, with 12 bases left between them.

This clonotype was counted a few times. The CDR3, as DNA: TGTGCCAGCAGCTTAGCGGGTCTAGAGTACACAGATACGCAGTATTTT. It is translated as CASSLAGLEYTDTQYF. The chain uses TRBV7-6 and TRBJ2-3; D call uncertain. Between the trimmed V and J ends, which lost 0 bases and 2 bases, there was a span of 12 bases. In germline, CDR1 is SGHVS, CDR2 FNYEAQ. The CDR3 is made up of 16 amino acids.

This clonotype was found many times. The J gene is TRBJ1-1, the V gene TRBV5-1; a weak D match, TRBD1 (5 bases). The length of the CDR3 is 16 residues. Deletions cut 1 base from V and 1 base from J, with 14 bases between. Germline V CDR1 and CDR2: SGHRS, YFSETQ. The CDR3, as DNA: TGCGCCAGCAGCTTGTCGGGACGAATATCGAACACTGAAGCTTTCTTT. As protein: CASSLSGRISNTEAFF.